The next 2 T cell receptor beta chains were all read from a single sample in a study of cytomegalovirus exposure and HLA in healthy donors. Primers: 60 Vbeta forward and 13 Jbeta reverse. The protocol was immunoSEQ multiplex PCR, while the TCRdb copy is restricted to in-frame clones and leaves out a portion. The table records about 180,000 clones, under 80% of them present only once. Specimen: PBMCs. All receptors derive from a woman in her twenties or thirties in good health and CMV-seropositive.

This clone was recorded only once. J is TRBJ2-1 and V is TRBV7-8, with 11 bases matching TRBD2. The germline CDR1 and CDR2 sequences are SGHVS and FQNEAQ. Trimming at V came to 3 bases and at J to 7 bases, leaving 5 bases not matched to a gene. CDR3 size: 15 residues. The DNA for the CDR3 is TGTGCCAGCAGCTTTCTAGCGGGGGGAGAAAATGAGCAGTTCTTC. Protein: CASSFLAGGENEQFF.

This chain connects TRBV10-3 to TRBJ2-7; D possibly corresponds to TRBD2 (5 bases). V lost 4 bases to trimming and J lost 0 bases, with 10 bases between them. The CDR3 consists of 14 residues. Per germline, CDR1 ENHRY and CDR2 SYGVKD. In DNA form, the CDR3 reads TGTGCCATCAGTGGTCACGGACTCTCCTACGAGCAGTACTTC. This encodes CAISGHGLSYEQYF.